The T cell receptor (beta chain) described here comes from a study of T cell responses to AZD1222 COVID-19 vaccine. Study results and limitations: Researchers took repertoire samples only after the peak T cell response had come. There were mostly white British donors and more females than males, and clonal diversity was possibly underestimated. Targeting of unmutated variant regions was reportedly seen in nearly half of spike-specific TCRs. Spike-specific TCR breadth and depth were elevated following two AZD1222 doses.

Germline assignment: CDR1 GTSNPN and CDR2 SVGIG (reference sequence). There are 13 residues in the CDR3. V gave up 4 bases and J gave up 9 bases; unmatched junction bases: 10. Here immunoSEQ multiplex PCR was the method, and the copy in TCRdb shows in-frame clones only, minus some. The sample yields 150,000 or so clones, 80% to 95% seen once. This clone has only one observation. What it binds is unknown. This TCR derives from an adult who received the AZD1222 COVID-19 vaccine. This sequence joins TRBV30 and TRBJ1-2, with TRBD1 identical over 8 bases. Material: peripheral blood, obtained 28 days after the second AZD1222 dose. CDR3 sequence (DNA): TGTGCCTGGATCGGACAGGGTGTAAATAGCTACACCTTC. Amino acids: CAWIGQGVNSYTF.